This T cell receptor beta chain was obtained from a study of blood T cell repertoires in COVID-19. The wider study: Donors in the United States, Italy and Spain gave samples during acute or convalescent COVID-19. The analysed material was cDNA or gDNA that came from T cells, B-cell-depleted T cells, or PBMCs.

Authors' data handling: Estimates of nucleated cell counts were drawn from the amplification of reference gene primers. The data were produced by immunoSEQ multiplex PCR, yet TCRdb's version contains in-frame clones alone and is incomplete. V and J calls and clone size follow that table, whereas D and trimming were derived from the DNA. The repertoire holds some 310,000 clones, with 90% as singletons. Seattle's cohort entered during active infection and was followed longitudinally. Sequencing input: peripheral blood. This receptor was identified in a woman in her twenties or thirties with COVID-19, enrolled during active disease.

The CDR3 reads CAWRLAGAPDTQYF. The CDR3 coding sequence is TGTGCCTGGAGACTAGCGGGAGCCCCAGATACGCAGTATTTT. The gene calls are TRBV30 and TRBJ2-3, with 11 bases matching TRBD2. V dropped 3 bases and J dropped 4; count of bases not matched to a gene: 3. Germline assignment: CDR1 GTSNPN and CDR2 SVGIG (reference sequence). This CDR3 comprises 14 residues.